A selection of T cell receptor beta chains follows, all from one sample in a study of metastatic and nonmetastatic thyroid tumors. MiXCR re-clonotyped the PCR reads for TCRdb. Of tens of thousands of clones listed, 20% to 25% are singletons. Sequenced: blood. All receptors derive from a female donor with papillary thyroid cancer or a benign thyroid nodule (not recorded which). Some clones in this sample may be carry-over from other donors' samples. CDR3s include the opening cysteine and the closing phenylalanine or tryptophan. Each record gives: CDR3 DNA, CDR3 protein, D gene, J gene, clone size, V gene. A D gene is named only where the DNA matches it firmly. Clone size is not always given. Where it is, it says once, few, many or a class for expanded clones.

TGTGCCAGCAGTTACGCACAACCCGGGACTAGCGGGAGTTATTTAGGAGAGACCCAGTACTTC	CASSYAQPGTSGSYLGETQYF	TRBD2	TRBJ2-5	.	TRBV6-2/TRBV6-3
TGTGCCACCAGCAGAGATCGTGGAGGGAAAAACTATGGCTACACCTTC	CATSRDRGGKNYGYTF	.	TRBJ1-2	.	TRBV15
TGTGCCAGCAGCCTGGGACTAGCGAGAGAAAATGAGCAGTTCTTC	CASSLGLARENEQFF	TRBD2	TRBJ2-1	many	TRBV5-5
TGTGCCAGCAGAAGAAACCATCGCGGGACAGGGGAGGACGCTTTCTTT	CASRRNHRGTGEDAFF	TRBD1	TRBJ1-1	medium-sized	TRBV12-3/TRBV12-4
TGTGCCACTCCCGCAGGGGAGGGGGTGAACACTGAAGCTTTCTTT	CATPAGEGVNTEAFF	.	TRBJ1-1	many	TRBV19
TGTGCCAGCAGCCAAGATAGCGGCCAAGAGACCCAGTACTTC	CASSQDSGQETQYF	.	TRBJ2-5	.	TRBV3-1
TGTGCCAGCAGCTTGGCCGGATCGGATGCTGGTTTCACTGAAGCTTTCTTT	CASSLAGSDAGFTEAFF	.	TRBJ1-1	few	TRBV5-6
TGTGCCAGCAGTAGGACCGGGACGGACATACGAGATACGCAGTATTTT	CASSRTGTDIRDTQYF	.	TRBJ2-3	many	TRBV6-2/TRBV6-3
TGCGCCAGCAGCTGGGTTAGCGGGAACAATGAGCAGTTCTTC	CASSWVSGNNEQFF	TRBD2	TRBJ2-1	.	TRBV5-1
TGTGCCAGTAGTACAGGGCAGGCGGCGAGTAAGACCCAGTACTTC	CASSTGQAASKTQYF	.	TRBJ2-5	.	TRBV19
TGTGCCAGCAGTTTAGGACTAGCGGGAGATACGCAGTATTTT	CASSLGLAGDTQYF	TRBD2	TRBJ2-3	many	TRBV12-3/TRBV12-4
TGTGCCAGCTCACCACCAGAGACGGGAATTTACAATGAGCAGTTCTTC	CASSPPETGIYNEQFF	.	TRBJ2-1	many	TRBV18
TGTGCCAGCAGTAGGGGCCGGGGGGGTCCCACAGATACGCAGTATTTT	CASSRGRGGPTDTQYF	TRBD2	TRBJ2-3	few	TRBV6-2/TRBV6-3
TGTGCCAGCAGCTCGGATCCGGGAAGCAGGGCCACCGGGGAGCTGTTTTTT	CASSSDPGSRATGELFF	.	TRBJ2-2	many	TRBV11-2
TGTGCCAGTAGGGAGACAGGGACCCTCACAGATACGCAGTATTTT	CASRETGTLTDTQYF	TRBD1	TRBJ2-3	many	TRBV19
TGTGCCAGCAGCCTGGGACTTCCTGCCTACGAGCAGTACTTC	CASSLGLPAYEQYF	.	TRBJ2-7	many	TRBV7-2
TGTGCCAGCAGTTTCGGTCAGGGCTTGAATCAGCCCCAGCATTTT	CASSFGQGLNQPQHF	.	TRBJ1-5	many	TRBV28
TGTGCCAGCAGTGCCAGACCCGGGGACAAACAAGAGACCCAGTACTTC	CASSARPGDKQETQYF	.	TRBJ2-5	few	TRBV27
TGTGCCAGCAGCTCTAGCGGGAGGTATGAAGAGACCCAGTACTTC	CASSSSGRYEETQYF	TRBD2	TRBJ2-5	many	TRBV7-9
TGTGCCAGCAGTTCGCTGTACAATGAGCAGTTCTTC	CASSSLYNEQFF	.	TRBJ2-1	medium-sized	TRBV25-1
TGTGCCAGCAGCCCATGGACAGGGTACCCCTCTGGGGCCAACGTCCTGACTTTC	CASSPWTGYPSGANVLTF	TRBD1	TRBJ2-6	many	TRBV5-7
TGTGCCAGCAGTTACTCGTGGGGGGGGAGGGGGGATACCCAGTACTTC	CASSYSWGGRGDTQYF	.	TRBJ2-5	.	TRBV6-6
TGTGCCAGCAGCTTAGCCTATCCGGCGGGGGGTAGCACAGATACGCAGTATTTT	CASSLAYPAGGSTDTQYF	TRBD2	TRBJ2-3	.	TRBV7-2
TGTGCCATCAGGGCTAGCAGATCCTACGAGCAGTACTTC	CAIRASRSYEQYF	.	TRBJ2-7	many	TRBV10-3
TGCAGTGCCAAAACAGGCAGAGTTGAAAAACTGTTTTTT	CSAKTGRVEKLFF	.	TRBJ1-4	many	TRBV20-1
TGTGCCAGCAGCCCCAGAGGGAGGGGTCGGGCAGATACGCAGTATTTT	CASSPRGRGRADTQYF	TRBD2	TRBJ2-3	.	TRBV11-2
TGTGCCAGTAGTCTGGGACAGGTTCTTAATCAGCCCCAGCATTTT	CASSLGQVLNQPQHF	TRBD1	TRBJ1-5	many	TRBV19
TGCGCCAGCAGCCGAAAAGAGACCCAGTACTTC	CASSRKETQYF	.	TRBJ2-5	.	TRBV5-1
TGTGCCAGCAGCGGACTTCCTCATAACTATGGCTACACCTTC	CASSGLPHNYGYTF	.	TRBJ1-2	few	TRBV28
TGTGCCAGCAGCGCCTGGGACCTCCCCGGGGAGCTGTTTTTT	CASSAWDLPGELFF	.	TRBJ2-2	many	TRBV12-3/TRBV12-4
TGTGCCTGGAGTGTTCCAGGGGCCTACGAGCAGTACTTC	CAWSVPGAYEQYF	.	TRBJ2-7	few	TRBV30
TGTGCCAGCAGTTACACGGTTACCTACGAGCAGTACTTC	CASSYTVTYEQYF	.	TRBJ2-7	.	TRBV6-5
TGTGCCAGCAGCCAGATTATAGCGGGTAGCACAGATACGCAGTATTTT	CASSQIIAGSTDTQYF	TRBD2	TRBJ2-3	few	TRBV14
TGCAGTGCTAGAGGCTGGGACAGGGGGGACGAGCAGTACTTC	CSARGWDRGDEQYF	TRBD1	TRBJ2-7	many	TRBV20-1
TGTGCCAGCAGCTTGGCAATGTCAGGGGAGGGCAATCAGCCCCAGCATTTT	CASSLAMSGEGNQPQHF	.	TRBJ1-5	many	TRBV5-6
TGTGCCAGCAGCCCGGGCGGGTTCTACGAGCAGTACTTC	CASSPGGFYEQYF	.	TRBJ2-7	many	TRBV11-2
TGTGCCAGCAGATCTAGCGGGAGCCCAGATACGCAGTATTTT	CASRSSGSPDTQYF	TRBD2	TRBJ2-3	few	TRBV2
TGCGCCAGCAGCTTGGGGAGGGGCTCAGATACGCAGTATTTT	CASSLGRGSDTQYF	.	TRBJ2-3	many	TRBV5-1
TGTGCCAGCAGCCAAGATTTACAGGGGGCAGGAAACACCATATATTTT	CASSQDLQGAGNTIYF	TRBD1	TRBJ1-3	few	TRBV4-2
TGTGCCAGTAGTATTTCCGACAGGTCTTTTCAGCCCCAGCATTTT	CASSISDRSFQPQHF	.	TRBJ1-5	few	TRBV19
TGTGCCAGCAGCCCTGGCTCACTAGCGGGGGGCCCTAAAGAGACCCAGTACTTC	CASSPGSLAGGPKETQYF	TRBD2	TRBJ2-5	.	TRBV11-2